The 7 T cell receptor beta chains below were found in one sample sequenced in a study of blood T cell repertoires in COVID-19. The method was immunoSEQ multiplex PCR; TCRdb's version includes in-frame clones alone and lacks a portion of them. The table lists approximately 300,000 clones, 80% to 90% of them singletons. The sequenced sample consisted of peripheral blood. The origin of the receptors is a man aged 35 to 55 with acute or convalescent COVID-19.

The chain carries TRBV2 and TRBJ2-5, with D tentatively TRBD2 (5 bases). In germline, CDR1 is SNHLY, CDR2 FYNNEI. The CDR3 runs to 13 residues. V shed 2 bases and J shed 3 bases, with 7 bases lying between them. This CDR3 is CASSELTKETQYF. As DNA, the CDR3 is TGTGCCAGCAGTGAACTGACTAAAGAGACCCAGTACTTC.

J is TRBJ2-5 and V is TRBV24-1, with 7 bases aligning to TRBD2. The CDR3 extends over 14 amino acids. In germline, CDR1 is KGHDR, CDR2 SFDVKD. V gave up 9 bases and J gave up 1 base; unmatched junction bases: 7. The CDR3 DNA is TGTGCCACCCAGAGCGGGGTCCTCCAAGAGACCCAGTACTTC. Amino acids: CATQSGVLQETQYF.

J is TRBJ1-4 and V is TRBV5-6; 8 nucleotides line up with TRBD1. Germline values: CDR1 SGHDT, CDR2 YYEEEE. The V and J ends lost 4 bases and 9 bases, in that order; junction bases with no gene match: 14. The CDR3 loop spans 16 amino acids. DNA for the CDR3: TGTGCCAGCAGCGCCGCAGGGGGCGGGTGGGGGAAAAAACTGTTTTTT. Protein product: CASSAAGGGWGKKLFF.

This chain uses TRBV7-8 with TRBJ2-1; a possible D gene is TRBD1 (6 bases). This CDR3 comprises 13 residues. Trimming shortened V by 1 base and J by 6 bases, and 7 bases separated the two germline ends. CDR1 is SGHVS and CDR2 is FQNEAQ in the germline V gene. CDR3 protein: CASSLDRANEQFF. CDR3 bases: TGTGCCAGCAGCTTAGACAGGGCCAATGAGCAGTTCTTC. The complete variable domain, with remaining parts taken from reference TRBV7-8 and TRBJ2-1, reads GAGVSQSPRYKVAKRGQDVALRCDPISGHVSLFWYQQALGQGPEFLTYFQNEAQLDKSGLPSDRFFAERPEGSVSTLKIQRTQQEDSAVYLCASSLDRANEQFFGPGTRLTVL.

On this clone: Other DNA sequences in this sample translate to the same CDR3. The chain links TRBV19 to TRBJ1-5; D gene ambiguous. V lost 3 bases, J lost 0 bases, and 6 bases lay in between. This CDR3 spans 14 amino acids. Germline V gene data show CDR1 as LNHDA and CDR2 as SQIVND (reference sequence). The CDR3 sequence: CASSIGGSNQPQHF. Written as DNA, the CDR3 is TGTGCCAGTAGTATTGGAGGTAGCAATCAGCCCCAGCATTTT.

The chain is built from TRBV2 and TRBJ2-1; 8 bases map to TRBD2. The CDR3 has 16 residues. Germline V gene data show CDR1 as SNHLY and CDR2 as FYNNEI. V shed 10 bases and J 6 bases; nucleotides not matched to a gene: 17. As DNA, the CDR3 is TGTGCCACCCTCCGTGTAGGGACTAGAGGACGCAATGAGCAGTTCTTC. Its translation is CATLRVGTRGRNEQFF.

The chain combines TRBV14 with TRBJ2-1; D is unresolved. V gave up 2 bases and J gave up 3 bases, with 5 bases separating them. This CDR3 comprises 13 residues. The germline CDR1 and CDR2 sequences are SGHDN and FVKESK. CDR3 sequence (DNA): TGTGCCAGCAGCCAATCCAGCTACAATGAGCAGTTCTTC. Translation gives CASSQSSYNEQFF. The whole variable domain, remainder taken from reference TRBV14 and TRBJ2-1, is EAGVTQFPSHSVIEKGQTVTLRCDPISGHDNLYWYRRVMGKEIKFLLHFVKESKQDESGMPNNRFLAERTGGTYSTLKVQPAELEDSGVYFCASSQSSYNEQFFGPGTRLTVL.